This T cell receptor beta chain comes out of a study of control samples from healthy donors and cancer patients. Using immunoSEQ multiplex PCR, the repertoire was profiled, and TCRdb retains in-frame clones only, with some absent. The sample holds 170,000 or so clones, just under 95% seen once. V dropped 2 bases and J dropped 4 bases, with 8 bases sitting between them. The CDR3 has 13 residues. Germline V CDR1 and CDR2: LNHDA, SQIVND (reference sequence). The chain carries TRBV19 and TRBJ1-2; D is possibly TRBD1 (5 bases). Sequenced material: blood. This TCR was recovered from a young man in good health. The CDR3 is CASSIQGAYGYTF. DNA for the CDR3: TGTGCCAGTAGTATACAGGGCGCCTATGGCTACACCTTC.